The 23 T cell receptor beta chains below come from one sample, sequenced in a study of beta chain features in type 1 diabetes. The investigators reverse transcribed all of the isolated RNA, so they sequenced expressed TCRB transcripts. Sequencing was performed with immunoSEQ multiplex PCR; in TCRdb, only in-frame clones are kept and a portion is missing. The data contain some 400,000 clones, approximately 15% of them singletons. The sample taken for sequencing was naive CD4+ T cells from blood. The receptor source for this set is a woman younger than 35 in good health.

V usage is TRBV28 and J usage is TRBJ1-4; no clear D. CDR1 MDHEN and CDR2 SYDVKM come from the germline V gene. CDR3 size: 12 residues. The V gene lost 6 bases and the J gene lost 8 bases, with 10 bases spanning the gap. The CDR3 here is CASSTQSEKLFF. The CDR3 DNA is TGTGCCAGCAGCACCCAAAGCGAAAAACTGTTTTTT.

The rearrangement uses TRBV30 and TRBJ2-1; TRBD1 agrees at 7 bases. The CDR3 covers 12 residues. The V gene's germline CDR1 is GTSNPN and CDR2 SVGIG (reference sequence). V lost 2 bases to trimming and J lost 12 bases; unmatched junction nucleotides: 7. The CDR3 is CAWSHTGATQFF. CDR3 sequence (DNA): TGTGCCTGGAGTCACACAGGGGCTACGCAGTTCTTC. Full variable domain (outside the CDR3, taken from reference TRBV30 and TRBJ2-1): SQTIHQWPATLVQPVGSPLSLECTVEGTSNPNLYWYRQAAGRGLQLLFYSVGIGQISSEVPQNLSASRPQDRQFILSSKKLLLSDSGFYLCAWSHTGATQFFGPGTRLTVL.

The CDR3 DNA is TGTGCCTGGAGAAGAATTAGCGGGAGCTCCTACAATGAGCAGTTCTTC. This gives the protein CAWRRISGSSYNEQFF. This chain links TRBV30 with TRBJ2-1, with TRBD2 matching 9 bases. CDR3 length equals 16 residues. Germline CDR1 reads GTSNPN; CDR2 reads SVGIG (reference sequence). V lost 3 bases and J lost 0; bases outside the gene matches: 6.

This clone was found a few times. The gene calls are TRBV5-6 and TRBJ2-7, with 11 bases aligning to TRBD1. Germline V gene lookup returns CDR1 SGHDT and CDR2 YYEEEE. J lost 0 bases, V lost 2 bases, and 7 bases had no gene match. The CDR3 totals 17 residues. CDR3 in amino acids: CASSFGQGAGVSYEQYF. CDR3 nucleotide sequence: TGTGCCAGCAGCTTTGGACAGGGGGCTGGCGTCTCCTACGAGCAGTACTTC.

The V call is TRBV9, the J call TRBJ2-5, with TRBD2 identical over 10 bases. CDR1 SGDLS and CDR2 YYNGEE come from the germline V gene. The CDR3 contains 15 residues. After removal of 3 bases from V and 2 bases from J, the junction contained 4 bases not matched to a gene. The DNA for the CDR3 is TGTGCCAGCAGCGCTAGCGGGAGACAACAAGAGACCCAGTACTTC. Its protein is CASSASGRQQETQYF.

The rearrangement joins TRBV18 to TRBJ2-7; 10 bases map to TRBD1. The CDR3 contains 16 residues. Germline assignment: CDR1 KGHSH and CDR2 LQKENI. V shed 4 bases, J shed 4 bases, and the junction held 10 bases outside the gene matches. The DNA of the CDR3 is TGTGCCAGCTCACAGACATTGACAGGGGGCGCTTACGAGCAGTACTTC. Its translation: CASSQTLTGGAYEQYF.

This clone has a handful of counts. The chain is built from TRBV6-5 and TRBJ1-2, with D possibly being TRBD1 (6 bases). The length of the CDR3 is 11 residues. The ends were cut back, 5 bases at V and 8 bases at J, with 9 bases in the middle. The germline gives CDR1 MNHEY, CDR2 SVGAGI. The CDR3 sequence: CASSLGGGYTF. As DNA, the CDR3 is TGTGCCAGCAGTCTTGGGGGCGGCTACACCTTC.

The chain couples TRBV28 to TRBJ2-7; D is possibly TRBD2 (5 bases). The CDR3 length is 11 residues. V gave up 5 bases and J gave up 7 bases, with 9 bases separating them. Per the germline V gene, CDR1 is MDHEN and CDR2 is SYDVKM. The CDR3 coding sequence is TGTGCCAGCAGTCGGGGTAGAGAGCAGTACTTC. This gives the protein CASSRGREQYF.

This rearrangement joins TRBV6-6 to TRBJ2-7; 8 bases match TRBD1. Trimming cost V 5 bases and J 6 bases; bases outside gene matches: 3. This CDR3 contains 12 residues. In germline, CDR1 is MNHNY, CDR2 SVGAGI (reference sequence). The CDR3 loop reads CASSTGQGEQYF. The DNA of the CDR3 is TGTGCCAGCAGTACCGGACAGGGCGAGCAGTACTTC.

This CDR3 is CASSSRGISEAFF. The CDR3 nucleotides are TGTGCCAGCAGCTCCAGGGGGATTTCTGAAGCTTTCTTT. The chain joins TRBV7-2 to TRBJ1-1; 7 positions agree with TRBD1. Trimming at V came to 4 bases and at J to 6 bases, leaving 5 bases not matched to a gene. From germline, CDR1 is SGHTA and CDR2 FQGNSA. The CDR3 length is 13 residues.

The chain joins TRBV4-3 to TRBJ2-3; 7 nucleotides align to TRBD1. Germline assignment: CDR1 LGHNA and CDR2 YSLEER. V gave up 5 bases and J gave up 2 bases; unmatched junction bases: 7. The CDR3 totals 15 residues. CDR3 coding DNA: TGCGCCAGCAGCTGGGGACAGCCTAACACAGATACGCAGTATTTT. Its translation is CASSWGQPNTDTQYF.

This clone was counted a few times. The chain has TRBV5-1 and TRBJ1-1; D might be TRBD1 (6 bases). Per germline, CDR1 SGHRS and CDR2 YFSETQ. The length of the CDR3 is 15 residues. The V and J ends lost 2 bases and 3 bases respectively, with 14 bases between them. In DNA, the CDR3 is TGCGCCAGCAGCTTAGTCAGGGGCAGCGACACTGAAGCTTTCTTT. Its translation is CASSLVRGSDTEAFF.

The chain employs TRBV18 and TRBJ1-1; 8 bases fit TRBD1. This CDR3 contains 14 residues. Germline CDR1 is KGHSH and CDR2 is LQKENI. Germline trimming cut 3 bases from V and 7 bases from J; bases unmatched to any gene: 7. The CDR3 DNA reads as TGTGCCAGCTCACCCGGGACAGGAAACCGTGAAGCTTTCTTT. This translates into CASSPGTGNREAFF.

V usage is TRBV5-6 and J usage is TRBJ2-6, with D possibly matching TRBD2 (6 bases). The germline gives CDR1 SGHDT, CDR2 YYEEEE. This CDR3 region has 15 residues. The V end lost 1 base, the J end lost 2 bases, and 7 bases lay between the germline ends. The CDR3 region has the DNA TGTGCCAGCAGCTTGCCGGGGGCTGGGGCCAACGTCCTGACTTTC. It translates to CASSLPGAGANVLTF.

The rearrangement joins TRBV11-2 to TRBJ2-1; D may be TRBD1 (6 bases). Per the germline V gene, CDR1 is SGHAT and CDR2 is FQNNGV. V lost 4 bases, J lost 5 bases, and 12 bases lay in between. There are 14 residues in the CDR3. CDR3 sequence: CASSYAQGHNEQFF. In DNA, the CDR3 is TGTGCCAGCAGCTACGCGCAGGGGCACAATGAGCAGTTCTTC.

A few counts support this clone. V usage is TRBV7-2 and J usage is TRBJ1-5; 9 nucleotides align to TRBD1. The CDR3 length is 15 residues. Looked up from germline, CDR1 is SGHTA and CDR2 is FQGNSA. V lost 7 bases and J lost 5; bases outside the gene matches: 9. The CDR3 region is CASTMDRGSDQPQHF. The CDR3, as DNA: TGTGCCAGCACAATGGACAGGGGCTCCGATCAGCCCCAGCATTTT.

This clone was detected only a few times. The genes are TRBV7-6 and TRBJ2-7; TRBD1 matches 8 bases. The trim removed 2 bases at V and 6 bases at J, leaving 12 bases unmatched. The CDR3 consists of 16 residues. Looked up from germline, CDR1 is SGHVS and CDR2 is FNYEAQ. CDR3 nucleotide sequence: TGTGCCAGCAGCTTAAGTGGTCAGGGGGCACTGGGCGAGCAGTACTTC. It encodes CASSLSGQGALGEQYF.

Points on this clone: Other nucleotide sequences from this sample produce the same CDR3. V gene TRBV30 combines with J gene TRBJ2-7; maybe TRBD2 (7 bases). The CDR3 runs to 12 residues. Trimming stripped 2 bases from V and 3 bases from J, with 8 bases between. CDR1 is GTSNPN and CDR2 is SVGIG in the germline V gene (reference sequence). CDR3 sequence (DNA): TGTGCCTGGAGTAGGGGGGGCTACGAGCAGTACTTC. It yields the protein CAWSRGGYEQYF.

The chain has TRBV9 and TRBJ2-7; no definite D call. V was shortened by 0 bases and J by 1 base, with 14 bases between the two germline ends. This CDR3 has 16 residues. The germline V gene has CDR1 SGDLS and CDR2 YYNGEE. This chain's CDR3 is CASSVEGKQASYEQYF. The CDR3 region has the DNA TGTGCCAGCAGCGTAGAAGGCAAGCAGGCATCCTACGAGCAGTACTTC.

This clone was seen a handful of times. The chain joins TRBV4-1 to TRBJ2-1, with D perhaps TRBD2 (5 bases). Trimming pared 2 bases from V and 10 bases from J, leaving 18 bases between. Germline-derived CDR1 and CDR2 are MGHRA and YSYEKL. This CDR3 is built from 15 residues. The CDR3 spells CASSQSALLGGEQFF. CDR3 sequence (DNA): TGCGCCAGCAGCCAATCAGCTCTTCTAGGCGGGGAGCAGTTCTTC.

The chain joins TRBV30 to TRBJ2-7; 7 nucleotides agree with TRBD2. Germline CDR1 and CDR2: GTSNPN and SVGIG (reference sequence). The V segment lost 5 bases and the J segment 5 bases; nucleotides outside the gene matches: 12. The CDR3 extends over 14 amino acids. CDR3 in DNA: TGTGCCTGGTGGCTGCGGGAGTTGGGAAACGAGCAGTACTTC. It is translated as CAWWLRELGNEQYF.

This clone was seen once. V usage is TRBV13 and J usage is TRBJ2-6; TRBD1 is a possible D gene (6 bases). CDR1 and CDR2 from the germline V gene are PRHDT and FYEKMQ (reference sequence). The CDR3 consists of 14 residues. Trimming left V 5 bases short and J 4 bases short, with 9 bases between. CDR3 residues: CASSPGAGANVLTF. Written as DNA, the CDR3 is TGTGCCAGCAGCCCAGGGGCCGGGGCCAACGTCCTGACTTTC. The full variable domain, its missing parts supplied by reference TRBV13 and TRBJ2-6, is AAGVIQSPRHLIKEKRETATLKCYPIPRHDTVYWYQQGPGQDPQFLISFYEKMQSDKGSIPDRFSAQQFSDYHSELNMSSLELGDSALYFCASSPGAGANVLTFGAGSRLTVL.

Note on this clone: The sample carries other DNA sequences with the same CDR3. This sequence joins TRBV18 and TRBJ2-1; 14 bases align to TRBD2. CDR1 and CDR2 from the germline V gene are KGHSH and LQKENI. V was pared by 3 bases and J by 6 bases, with 1 base of the junction left unmatched. The CDR3 sequence is 15 residues long. The CDR3 sequence is CASSPGLAGANEQFF. The CDR3 region has the DNA TGTGCCAGCTCACCGGGACTAGCGGGAGCCAATGAGCAGTTCTTC.